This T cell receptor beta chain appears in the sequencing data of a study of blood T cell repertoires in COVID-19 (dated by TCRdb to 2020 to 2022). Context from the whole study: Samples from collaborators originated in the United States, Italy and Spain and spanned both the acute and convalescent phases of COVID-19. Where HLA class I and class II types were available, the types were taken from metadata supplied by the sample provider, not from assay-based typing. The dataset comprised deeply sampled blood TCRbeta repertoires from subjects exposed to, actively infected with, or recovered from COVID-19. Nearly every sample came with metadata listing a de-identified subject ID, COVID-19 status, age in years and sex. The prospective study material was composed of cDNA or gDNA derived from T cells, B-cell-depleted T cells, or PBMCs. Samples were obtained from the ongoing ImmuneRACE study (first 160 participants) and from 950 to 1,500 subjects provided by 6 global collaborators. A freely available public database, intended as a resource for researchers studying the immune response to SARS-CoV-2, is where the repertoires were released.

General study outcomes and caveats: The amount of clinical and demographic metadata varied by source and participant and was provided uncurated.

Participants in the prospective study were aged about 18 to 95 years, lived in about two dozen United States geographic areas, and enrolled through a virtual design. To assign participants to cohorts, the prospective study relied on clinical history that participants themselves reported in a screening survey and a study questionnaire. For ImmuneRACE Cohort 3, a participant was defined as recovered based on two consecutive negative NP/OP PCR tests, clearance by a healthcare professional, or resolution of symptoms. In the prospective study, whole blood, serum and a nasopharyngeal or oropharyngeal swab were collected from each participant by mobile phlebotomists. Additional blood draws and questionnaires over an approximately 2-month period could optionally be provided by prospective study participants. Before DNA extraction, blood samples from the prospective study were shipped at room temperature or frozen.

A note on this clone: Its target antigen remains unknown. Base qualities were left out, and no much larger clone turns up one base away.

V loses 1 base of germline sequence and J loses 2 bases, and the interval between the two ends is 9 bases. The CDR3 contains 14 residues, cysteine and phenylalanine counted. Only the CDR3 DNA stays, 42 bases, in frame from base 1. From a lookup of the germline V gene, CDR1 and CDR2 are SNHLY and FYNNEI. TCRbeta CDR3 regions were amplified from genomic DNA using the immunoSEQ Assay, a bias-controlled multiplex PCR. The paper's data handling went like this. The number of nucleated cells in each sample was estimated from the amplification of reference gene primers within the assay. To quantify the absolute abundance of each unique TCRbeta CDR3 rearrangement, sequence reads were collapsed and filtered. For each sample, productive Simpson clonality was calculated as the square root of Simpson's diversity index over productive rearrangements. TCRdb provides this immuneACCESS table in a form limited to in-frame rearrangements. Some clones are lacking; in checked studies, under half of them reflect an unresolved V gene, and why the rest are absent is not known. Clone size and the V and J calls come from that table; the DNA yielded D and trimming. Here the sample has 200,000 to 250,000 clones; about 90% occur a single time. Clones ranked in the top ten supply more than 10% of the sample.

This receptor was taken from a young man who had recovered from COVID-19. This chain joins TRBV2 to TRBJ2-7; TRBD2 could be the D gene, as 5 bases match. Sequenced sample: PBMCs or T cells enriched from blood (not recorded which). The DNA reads TGTGCCAGCAGTGAAGACAGAGGGACCTACGAGCAGTACTTC. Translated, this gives CASSEDRGTYEQYF.